Listed here are 25 T cell receptor beta chains from one sample, sequenced in a study of Ad26.COV2.S vaccination and SARS-CoV-2 variants. Sample treatment: over 15 received Ad26.COV2.S at low or high dose, single or two shots; 5 received placebo; per-sample allocation not given. Samples came from day 63 after the first vaccine or placebo injection. Repertoires were generated with immunoSEQ multiplex PCR, while TCRdb's copy carries only in-frame clones and drops some. The table includes about half a million clones, about nine tenths detected once. This sample comprised peripheral blood, obtained in a trial of Ad26.COV2.S vaccine versus placebo. These receptor sequences come from a person aged 18 to 59 who received the Ad26.COV2.S COVID-19 vaccine or a placebo.

V usage is TRBV20-1 and J usage is TRBJ1-2; TRBD1 might be the D (5 bases). The V end lost 2 bases, the J end lost 9 bases, and 10 bases lay between the germline ends. CDR1 is DFQATT, CDR2 SNEGSKA, per germline (reference sequence). This CDR3 contains 11 residues. Written as DNA, the CDR3 is TGCAGTGCTAGAATAGGGGATCGCTACACCTTC. It is translated as CSARIGDRYTF.

In this sample, this clone turned up once. This rearrangement joins TRBV18 to TRBJ2-3; 12 nucleotides agree with TRBD2. Germline V gene lookup returns CDR1 KGHSH and CDR2 LQKENI. CDR3 length: 22 residues. With V trimmed by 1 base and J by 1 base, 18 bases remained unmatched. CDR3 protein: CASSPRYRVPSGRALGTDTQYF. For the CDR3, the DNA is TGTGCCAGCTCACCACGTTACAGAGTTCCTAGCGGGAGGGCCCTCGGCACAGATACGCAGTATTTT. Complete variable domain (other parts from reference TRBV18 and TRBJ2-3): NAGVMQNPRHLVRRRGQEARLRCSPMKGHSHVYWYRQLPEEGLKFMVYLQKENIIDESGMPKERFSAEFPKEGPSILRIQQVVRGDSAAYFCASSPRYRVPSGRALGTDTQYFGPGTRLTVL.

V and J are TRBV13 and TRBJ2-3; 7 bases are a match to TRBD1. Per germline, CDR1 PRHDT and CDR2 FYEKMQ (reference sequence). V lost 0 bases, J lost 0 bases, and 6 bases stayed unmatched. This CDR3 spans 17 amino acids. CDR3 sequence: CASSLGTGTASTDTQYF. CDR3 sequence (DNA): TGTGCCAGCAGCTTAGGAACCGGGACAGCTAGCACAGATACGCAGTATTTT.

The V gene is TRBV29-1, the J gene TRBJ1-2; 9 bases match TRBD1. With 0 bases clipped from V and 4 bases from J, the junction kept 6 bases outside the gene matches. The CDR3 contains 15 residues. The germline CDR1 and CDR2 sequences are SQVTM and ANQGSEA. As DNA, the CDR3 is TGCAGCGTTGAAGACCGGGACAGGGAAGGCTATGGCTACACCTTC. Amino acids: CSVEDRDREGYGYTF.

The chain uses TRBV7-2 and TRBJ1-3; 7 bases map to TRBD1. The ends lost 5 bases at V and 3 bases at J; junction bases unmatched: 10. There are 16 residues in the CDR3. Germline values: CDR1 SGHTA, CDR2 FQGNSA. The CDR3 reads CASSLLQGGYGNTIYF. Here the CDR3 DNA reads TGTGCCAGCAGCCTACTCCAGGGGGGATATGGAAACACCATATATTTT.

The rearrangement uses TRBV19 and TRBJ2-3, with D unresolved. Germline V gene lookup returns CDR1 LNHDA and CDR2 SQIVND (reference sequence). This CDR3 contains 14 residues. V was pared by 2 bases and J by 1 base, with 7 bases between. In nucleotides, the CDR3 is TGTGCCAGTAGTATATCCGGGCGCACAGATACGCAGTATTTT. Translating it yields CASSISGRTDTQYF.

J is TRBJ2-7 and V is TRBV27; TRBD1 or TRBD2 may be the D gene (5 bases each). The V end was cut by 7 bases, the J end by 2 bases, with 15 bases between. This CDR3 is 14 amino acids long. Germline CDR1 MNHEY, CDR2 SMNVEV (reference sequence). CDR3 sequence reads: CASTQGFGAYEQYF. CDR3 nucleotide sequence: TGTGCCAGCACCCAGGGCTTCGGGGCCTACGAGCAGTACTTC.

The V and J genes are TRBV7-2 and TRBJ2-7; TRBD2 agrees at 9 bases. Trimming at V came to 1 base and at J to 2 bases, leaving 3 bases not matched to a gene. The germline CDR1 and CDR2 sequences are SGHTA and FQGNSA. The CDR3 totals 15 residues. CDR3 in amino acids: CASSLVAGGAYEQYF. CDR3 nucleotides: TGTGCCAGCAGCTTAGTGGCGGGGGGGGCCTACGAGCAGTACTTC.

V and J are TRBV7-3 and TRBJ2-2; maybe TRBD2 (5 bases). Trimming shortened V by 5 bases and J by 0 bases, and 7 bases separated the two germline ends. The CDR3 extends over 14 amino acids. Germline CDR1 is SGHTA and CDR2 is FQGTGA. The DNA of the CDR3 is TGTGCCAGCAGCACGGACTCGAACACCGGGGAGCTGTTTTTT. Translation gives CASSTDSNTGELFF.

The CDR3: CASRFQSTYEQYF. The CDR3 DNA follows: TGTGCCAGCAGATTTCAGAGTACCTACGAGCAGTACTTC. The gene calls are TRBV6-5 and TRBJ2-7, with D uncertain. Between the trimmed V and J ends, which lost 6 bases and 2 bases, there was a span of 11 bases. The CDR3 runs to 13 residues. Germline CDR1 and CDR2: MNHEY and SVGAGI.

This chain connects TRBV30 to TRBJ1-3; D call uncertain. The ends were cut back, 5 bases at V and 1 base at J, with 12 bases in the middle. Germline V CDR1 and CDR2: GTSNPN, SVGIG (reference sequence). The CDR3 consists of 14 residues. DNA for the CDR3: TGTGCCTGGGGTTTTGGGCCGTCTGGAAACACCATATATTTT. Protein product: CAWGFGPSGNTIYF. Supplemented by reference TRBV30 and TRBJ1-3, the full variable domain reads SQTIHQWPATLVQPVGSPLSLECTVEGTSNPNLYWYRQAAGRGLQLLFYSVGIGQISSEVPQNLSASRPQDRQFILSSKKLLLSDSGFYLCAWGFGPSGNTIYFGEGSWLTVV.

The J gene is TRBJ1-1, the V gene TRBV19; unclear D gene. Germline CDR1 and CDR2: LNHDA and SQIVND (reference sequence). V was shortened by 5 bases and J by 0 bases, with 16 bases between the two germline ends. The CDR3 is 16 residues long. CDR3 loop: CASSGGRVFVNTEAFF. The CDR3, as DNA: TGTGCCAGTAGTGGTGGGAGGGTTTTCGTGAACACTGAAGCTTTCTTT.

In its sample, this clone was seen once. The chain joins TRBV19 to TRBJ1-1, with a possible D match to TRBD1 (5 bases). The germline V gene has CDR1 LNHDA and CDR2 SQIVND (reference sequence). Trimming took 7 bases from V and 0 from J, leaving 18 bases between them. This CDR3 region has 16 residues. The CDR3 spells CASTIGAGGMNTEAFF. DNA for the CDR3: TGTGCCAGTACCATAGGGGCGGGAGGGATGAACACTGAAGCTTTCTTT.

The J gene is TRBJ1-2, the V gene TRBV29-1; D is possibly TRBD1 (6 bases). Germline V lookup: CDR1 SQVTM, CDR2 ANQGSEA. With 4 bases removed from V and 2 bases from J, the gap between germline ends came to 14 bases. The CDR3 runs 14 residues. The DNA of the CDR3 is TGCAGCGTTGCCTTCCCTCAGGGGAACTATGGCTACACCTTC. Its translation is CSVAFPQGNYGYTF.

The V call is TRBV28, the J call TRBJ2-7; D not resolved. Germline V gene sequence: CDR1 MDHEN, CDR2 SYDVKM. This CDR3 has 10 residues. The ends were cut back, 11 bases at V and 0 bases at J, with 5 bases in the middle. The CDR3 DNA reads as TGTGCCGTTGGCTCCTACGAGCAGTACTTC. Translating it yields CAVGSYEQYF.

The genes are TRBV9 and TRBJ2-7, with 9 bases that match TRBD2. V shed 0 bases, J shed 1 base, and the junction held 11 bases outside the gene matches. The CDR3 covers 18 residues. Per germline, CDR1 SGDLS and CDR2 YYNGEE. The CDR3, as DNA: TGTGCCAGCAGCGTAGATTTTTGGGTGGCGGGAGGGTCCTACGAGCAGTACTTC. Translated: CASSVDFWVAGGSYEQYF.

J is TRBJ1-2 and V is TRBV6-1; tentatively, D is TRBD1 (6 bases). The V end was cut by 2 bases, the J end by 5 bases, with 6 bases between. Per the germline V gene, CDR1 is MNHNS and CDR2 is SASEGT. This CDR3 comprises 12 residues. CDR3 sequence: CASSEQGYGYTF. CDR3 nucleotide sequence: TGTGCCAGCAGTGAACAGGGGTATGGCTACACCTTC.

The V and J genes are TRBV4-3 and TRBJ2-1; D tentatively reads TRBD1 or TRBD2 (5 bases each). Germline V gene data show CDR1 as LGHNA and CDR2 as YSLEER. The CDR3 spans 17 residues. V was cut by 3 bases and J by 4 bases, with 19 bases left in between. The DNA for the CDR3 is TGCGCCAGCAGCCAGGGTACGCCGGGACGGAGTTACAATGAGCAGTTCTTC. Amino acids: CASSQGTPGRSYNEQFF.

The chain combines TRBV5-6 with TRBJ1-1, with D uncertain. CDR1 and CDR2 from the germline V gene are SGHDT and YYEEEE. V was cut by 0 bases and J by 1 base, with 10 bases left in between. CDR3 length: 15 residues. CDR3 sequence: CASSLVGSENTEAFF. The CDR3 nucleotides are TGTGCCAGCAGCTTGGTGGGGTCCGAGAACACTGAAGCTTTCTTT. The full variable domain, its missing parts supplied by reference TRBV5-6 and TRBJ1-1, is DAGVTQSPTHLIKTRGQQVTLRCSPKSGHDTVSWYQQALGQGPQFIFQYYEEEERQRGNFPDRFSGHQFPNYSSELNVNALLLGDSALYLCASSLVGSENTEAFFGQGTRLTVV.

The chain uses TRBV10-3 and TRBJ2-3; the D gene is possibly TRBD1 (6 bases). Germline V gives CDR1 ENHRY, CDR2 SYGVKD. Trimming removed 3 bases from V and 8 bases from J, with 15 bases in between. The CDR3 length is 14 residues. The CDR3 here is CAISEGGYIGTQYF. The CDR3 DNA sequence: TGTGCCATCAGTGAAGGGGGTTATATAGGTACGCAGTATTTT.

The J gene is TRBJ1-1, the V gene TRBV9; TRBD1 matches at 9 bases. The J segment lost 1 base and the V segment lost 2 bases, leaving 9 bases of the junction unmatched. The CDR3 has 17 amino acids. Germline lookup yields CDR1 SGDLS and CDR2 YYNGEE. The CDR3 spells CASSVGQGGRGNTEAFF. The CDR3 nucleotides read TGTGCCAGCAGCGTGGGACAGGGAGGTCGAGGGAACACTGAAGCTTTCTTT.

V gene TRBV10-2 combines with J gene TRBJ2-7; the match to TRBD1 covers 7 bases. V lost 6 bases and J lost 4; bases outside the gene matches: 24. Germline values: CDR1 WSHSY, CDR2 SAAADI. This CDR3 comprises 19 residues. CDR3 in amino acids: CASRATGTADPKLSYEQYF. CDR3 coding DNA: TGCGCCAGCAGGGCAACCGGGACAGCAGACCCTAAATTAAGTTACGAGCAGTACTTC.

The CDR3, as DNA: TGTGCCAGCAGTCGTAATGGACTAGCCCAAGAGACCCAGTACTTC. It translates to CASSRNGLAQETQYF. The V and J genes are TRBV6-5 and TRBJ2-5; 8 bases map to TRBD2. This CDR3 comprises 15 residues. The germline V gene encodes CDR1 MNHEY and CDR2 SVGAGI. V trimming: 5 bases; J trimming: 1 base; junction bases outside the gene matches: 6.

The chain links TRBV13 to TRBJ1-2, with TRBD1 as a possible D gene (5 bases). Trimming removed 2 bases from V and 6 bases from J, with 16 bases in between. Germline V lookup: CDR1 PRHDT, CDR2 FYEKMQ (reference sequence). There are 15 residues in the CDR3. The CDR3 DNA reads TGTGCCAGCAGCTTAAACTCAGGGTTTGGACATGGCTACACCTTC. Translated, it gives CASSLNSGFGHGYTF.

The rearrangement joins TRBV7-2 to TRBJ2-1, with D perhaps matching TRBD2 (7 bases). The CDR3 extends over 18 amino acids. Germline assignment: CDR1 SGHTA and CDR2 FQGNSA. Trimming shortened V by 2 bases and J by 3 bases, and 20 bases separated the two germline ends. This CDR3 is CASSLPSGTPDSYNEQFF. In DNA, the CDR3 is TGTGCCAGCAGCTTACCGAGCGGGACACCAGATAGCTACAATGAGCAGTTCTTC.